The sequence of this T cell receptor beta chain was determined in a study of human T cells and chemical hapten exposure. Whole-study context: Weekly administration of diphenylcyclopropenone to the scalp of patients continued throughout the roughly 25-week study.

A remark on this clonotype: What it recognizes is unknown.

TCRdb re-called the RACE reads through MiXCR, storing one row per CDR3 protein. This sample has tens of thousands of distinct CDR3 sequences, with approximately 10% found just once. Notes on the study in general: With regard to DPC sensitization, TCRs above 1 in 1000 frequency did not change.

The ends lost 2 bases at V and 6 bases at J; junction bases unmatched: 15. The V gene's germline CDR1 is SGHTA and CDR2 FQGNSA. The CDR3 is 18 residues long. This sample's time point: patch test 2, 6 weeks after DPC sensitization. The sample's treatment: therapeutic diphenylcyclopropenone sensitization with weekly scalp DPC. Phlebotomy was performed prior to application of every patch test. Specimen: whole blood, collected in connection with sensitization to the hapten diphenylcyclopropenone (DPC). The V gene is TRBV7-2, the J gene TRBJ2-1; 8 bases agree with TRBD2. This receptor was identified in a middle-aged man with alopecia areata. Some clones in this sample may be carry-over from other donors' samples. The CDR3 is CASSLTSSGPPRGNEQFF. CDR3 nucleotides: TGTGCCAGCAGCTTAACTTCTAGCGGGCCCCCCAGGGGCAATGAGCAGTTCTTC.